Each of the 6 T cell receptor beta chains below was sequenced from the same sample in a study of shared clonotypes between healthy human individuals. Profiled with immunoSEQ multiplex PCR; TCRdb holds only in-frame clones, not every one. The data contain around 2.5 million clones, approximately 94% of them singletons. What was sequenced was naive CD4+ T cells from PBMCs. This sample's subset: CD45RA+ positively selected. The receptor source for this set is a young man in good health. Some clones in this sample may be carry-over from other donors' samples.

The chain is built from TRBV30 and TRBJ1-1; D possibly corresponds to TRBD1 (5 bases). V was trimmed by 4 bases and J by 1 base, leaving 16 bases between them. The CDR3 runs 15 residues. Per the germline V gene, CDR1 is GTSNPN and CDR2 is SVGIG (reference sequence). The CDR3 coding sequence is TGTGCCTGGACCGTCGGATGGGGCGGGAACACTGAAGCTTTCTTT. Protein: CAWTVGWGGNTEAFF.

V usage is TRBV18 and J usage is TRBJ2-3; D remains unclear. The ends were cut back, 1 base at V and 6 bases at J, with 8 bases in the middle. The CDR3 length is 13 residues. CDR1 and CDR2 from the germline V gene are KGHSH and LQKENI. In DNA, the CDR3 is TGTGCCAGCTCACCACGCGTTGTCGATACGCAGTATTTT. It codes for CASSPRVVDTQYF.

The rearrangement joins TRBV7-9 to TRBJ2-1; D is possibly TRBD2 (5 bases). This CDR3 is built from 15 residues. Trimming pared 1 base from V and 8 bases from J, leaving 15 bases between. The germline gives CDR1 SEHNR, CDR2 FQNEAQ (reference sequence). The CDR3 nucleotides are TGTGCCAGCAGCTTAGGGGAGCTCGGTGGGGATGAGCAGTTCTTC. It translates to CASSLGELGGDEQFF.

The V gene is TRBV30, the J gene TRBJ2-2; 7 nucleotides align to TRBD1. CDR1 and CDR2 from the germline V gene are GTSNPN and SVGIG (reference sequence). J lost 4 bases, V lost 7 bases, and 12 bases had no gene match. This CDR3 region has 15 residues. The DNA for the CDR3 is TGTGCCTTTGCCGAGGGGGCGCTTGGCACCGGGGAGCTGTTTTTT. Translated: CAFAEGALGTGELFF.

This clone has just one count. V is TRBV14 and J is TRBJ2-4; a weak D match, TRBD2 (6 bases). Germline V gene sequence: CDR1 SGHDN, CDR2 FVKESK. CDR3 size: 15 residues. V dropped 4 bases and J dropped 0 bases, with 10 bases sitting between them. CDR3 sequence (DNA): TGTGCCAGCAGCCGCGGGGTTATAGCCAAAAACATTCAGTACTTC. Encoded protein: CASSRGVIAKNIQYF.

V usage is TRBV9 and J usage is TRBJ2-1; D gene unclear. CDR3 size: 15 residues. Trimming shortened V by 4 bases and J by 6 bases, and 17 bases separated the two germline ends. Germline CDR1 is SGDLS and CDR2 is YYNGEE. CDR3: CASSPRQIVTNEQFF. The CDR3 nucleotides read TGTGCCAGCAGCCCCCGCCAAATAGTTACCAATGAGCAGTTCTTC.